These 20 T cell receptor beta chains were all obtained from the same sample, sequenced in a study of control samples from healthy donors and cancer patients. Repertoires were generated with immunoSEQ multiplex PCR, while TCRdb's copy carries only in-frame clones and drops some. This table has tens of thousands of clones, 70% to 85% appearing once. Material for sequencing was PBMCs. The receptors originated from a man in his fifties or sixties with head and neck cancer.

The chain employs TRBV27 and TRBJ2-3; 9 bases align to TRBD2. In germline, CDR1 is MNHEY, CDR2 SMNVEV (reference sequence). V was clipped by 3 bases and J by 3 bases; unmatched bases: 10. The CDR3 sequence is 17 residues long. The CDR3 nucleotides are TGTGCCAGCAGTTTCATTGCGGGAGGGCCCGATACAGATACGCAGTATTTT. Amino acids: CASSFIAGGPDTDTQYF.

The gene calls are TRBV7-9 and TRBJ2-1, with D perhaps TRBD2 (7 bases). This CDR3 has 16 amino acids. The V and J ends lost 3 bases and 7 bases respectively, with 19 bases between them. Germline V gives CDR1 SEHNR, CDR2 FQNEAQ (reference sequence). Here the CDR3 reads CASSFLTSLQGNEQFF. Here the CDR3 DNA reads TGTGCCAGCAGCTTCTTGACTAGCCTCCAGGGGAATGAGCAGTTCTTC. The full variable domain, in which reference TRBV7-9 and TRBJ2-1 provide the parts outside the CDR3, is DTGVSQNPRHKITKRGQNVTFRCDPISEHNRLYWYRQTLGQGPEFLTYFQNEAQLEKSRLLSDRFSAERPKGSFSTLEIQRTEQGDSAMYLCASSFLTSLQGNEQFFGPGTRLTVL.

A single count supports this clone. The same CDR3 also results from other DNA sequences found in this sample. The chain employs TRBV9 and TRBJ2-1; D gene unclear. The CDR3 spans 11 residues. Germline V gives CDR1 SGDLS, CDR2 YYNGEE. The V and J ends lost 3 bases and 4 bases respectively, with 2 bases between them. CDR3 in DNA: TGTGCCAGCAGCGGTTACAATGAGCAGTTCTTC. Translating it yields CASSGYNEQFF.

This chain joins TRBV7-5 and TRBJ1-3. TRBV7-5 is assigned pseudogene status. The CDR3 spans 15 residues. CDR3 sequence reads: CVRTPSYPKRYTIYF. The DNA of the CDR3 is TGTGTCAGAACCCCCTCGTATCCGAAACGTTACACCATATATTTT.

The V gene is TRBV5-1, the J gene TRBJ2-7, with 8 bases lining up with TRBD1. Per germline, CDR1 SGHRS and CDR2 YFSETQ. There are 13 residues in the CDR3. V trimming: 4 bases; J trimming: 6 bases; junction bases outside the gene matches: 6. CDR3: CASSPGQGGEQYF. The CDR3 DNA reads as TGCGCCAGCAGCCCCGGACAGGGAGGCGAGCAGTACTTC.

In DNA form, the CDR3 reads TGCGCCAGCAAAGCGGGAGGTCACAATGAGCAGTTCTTC. This sequence encodes CASKAGGHNEQFF. The chain couples TRBV10-1 to TRBJ2-1; 9 bases match TRBD2. The length of the CDR3 is 13 residues. Germline trimming cut 7 bases from V and 5 bases from J; bases unmatched to any gene: 3. The germline CDR1 and CDR2 sequences are WNHNN and SYGVQD (reference sequence).

The chain recombines TRBV25-1 with TRBJ2-7, with 11 bases that match TRBD1. This CDR3 comprises 16 residues. Germline V lookup: CDR1 MGHDK, CDR2 SYGVNS. With V trimmed by 3 bases and J by 4 bases, 8 bases remained unmatched. CDR3 sequence (DNA): TGTGCCAGCAGTGAGGTTGGCGGGACAGGGGGTTACGAGCAGTACTTC. Translation: CASSEVGGTGGYEQYF.

This chain connects TRBV19 to TRBJ1-6, with 10 bases matching TRBD1. This CDR3 comprises 19 residues. Per germline, CDR1 LNHDA and CDR2 SQIVND (reference sequence). Trimming took 7 bases from V and 2 from J; bases not matched to a gene: 14. The CDR3 region has the DNA TGTGCCAGTACTAGAACCGGGACAGGGGTTTTGGCCTATAATTCACCCCTCCACTTT. Protein sequence: CASTRTGTGVLAYNSPLHF. Variable domain in full (rest from reference TRBV19 and TRBJ1-6): DGGITQSPKYLFRKEGQNVTLSCEQNLNHDAMYWYRQDPGQGLRLIYYSQIVNDFQKGDIAEGYSVSREKKESFPLTVTSAQKNPTAFYLCASTRTGTGVLAYNSPLHFGNGTRLTVT.

This chain connects TRBV4-1 to TRBJ2-1; D unclear. Germline lookup yields CDR1 MGHRA and CDR2 YSYEKL. The CDR3 sequence is 18 residues long. Trimming left V 0 bases short and J 4 bases short, with 19 bases between. The CDR3 nucleotides are TGCGCCAGCAGCCAAGAGAGAGCCGCGAGACGGGCGTACAATGAGCAGTTCTTC. As protein: CASSQERAARRAYNEQFF.

V gene TRBV27 combines with J gene TRBJ2-7; TRBD2 matches at 9 bases. Per germline, CDR1 MNHEY and CDR2 SMNVEV (reference sequence). Trimming cost V 8 bases and J 1 base; bases outside gene matches: 12. The CDR3 contains 16 residues. CDR3 DNA: TGTGCCAGCGGGACTAGCCCGGGATCAGGGTCCTACGAGCAGTACTTC. This gives the protein CASGTSPGSGSYEQYF.

The DNA of the CDR3 is TGTGCCAGCAGCTTAGCGATAGGACTAGCGGGTCGTGGGGATGAGCAGTTCTTC. This translates into CASSLAIGLAGRGDEQFF. The chain recombines TRBV7-6 with TRBJ2-1, with TRBD2 identical over 11 bases. The V segment lost 0 bases and the J segment 8 bases; nucleotides outside the gene matches: 12. This CDR3 has 18 residues. Germline-derived CDR1 and CDR2 are SGHVS and FNYEAQ.

The CDR3 nucleotides are TGCGCCAGCAGCCAAGATGTCGGAAGGCAGTACTTC. It specifies CASSQDVGRQYF. The chain employs TRBV4-1 and TRBJ2-7; D gene uncertain. In germline, CDR1 is MGHRA, CDR2 YSYEKL. The CDR3 has 12 amino acids. V was pared by 0 bases and J by 9 bases, with 9 bases between.

The chain joins TRBV6-6 to TRBJ2-7, with D perhaps matching TRBD2 (5 bases). This CDR3 has 14 residues. Trimming removed 5 bases from V and 3 bases from J, with 14 bases in between. The germline V gene encodes CDR1 MNHNY and CDR2 SVGAGI (reference sequence). The CDR3 bases are TGTGCCAGCAGTGACGTCAGAGGGAACTACGAGCAGTACTTC. It is translated as CASSDVRGNYEQYF.

The chain combines TRBV10-3 with TRBJ1-1; D may be TRBD1 (5 bases). The CDR3 runs 14 residues. Germline V gene lookup returns CDR1 ENHRY and CDR2 SYGVKD. V was clipped by 6 bases and J by 1 base, with 12 bases between them. The chain's CDR3 is CAISRDGTNTEAFF. CDR3 nucleotides: TGTGCCATCAGCCGGGACGGAACGAACACTGAAGCTTTCTTT.

The chain links TRBV7-2 to TRBJ1-4; no reliable D call. The germline V gene has CDR1 SGHTA and CDR2 FQGNSA. The CDR3 is 12 residues long. Trimming took 4 bases from V and 7 from J, leaving 7 bases between them. The CDR3 reads CASSYDGEKLFF. For the CDR3, the DNA is TGTGCCAGCAGCTATGACGGTGAAAAACTGTTTTTT.

The chain uses TRBV7-8 and TRBJ2-7, with 9 bases fitting TRBD1. Germline V CDR1 and CDR2: SGHVS, FQNEAQ. Germline trimming cut 1 base from V and 5 bases from J; bases unmatched to any gene: 9. This CDR3 contains 16 residues. Here the CDR3 reads CASSLEFTGGRNEQYF. As DNA, the CDR3 is TGTGCCAGCAGCTTAGAGTTCACAGGGGGCCGGAACGAGCAGTACTTC.

The chain has TRBV5-1 and TRBJ1-2; D may be TRBD1 (6 bases). Trimming pared 2 bases from V and 2 bases from J, leaving 22 bases between. This CDR3 is 18 amino acids long. CDR1 and CDR2 from the germline V gene are SGHRS and YFSETQ. The CDR3: CASSFSLIQGLDNYGYTF. For the CDR3, the DNA is TGCGCCAGCAGCTTCTCCCTCATACAGGGTCTGGACAACTATGGCTACACCTTC. The whole variable domain, remainder taken from reference TRBV5-1 and TRBJ1-2, is KAGVTQTPRYLIKTRGQQVTLSCSPISGHRSVSWYQQTPGQGLQFLFEYFSETQRNKGNFPGRFSGRQFSNSRSEMNVSTLELGDSALYLCASSFSLIQGLDNYGYTFGSGTRLTVV.

The V call is TRBV3-1 (or the pseudogene TRBV3-2), the J call TRBJ2-7; D gene unclear. CDR1 and CDR2 (germline): LGHDT, YNNKEL (reference sequence). The CDR3 has 12 residues. The V gene lost 0 bases and the J gene lost 3 bases, with 3 bases spanning the gap. CDR3 sequence reads: CASSQDYYEQYF. The CDR3, as DNA: TGTGCCAGCAGCCAAGATTACTACGAGCAGTACTTC.

The chain couples TRBV18 to TRBJ2-1; D remains ambiguous. This CDR3 spans 14 amino acids. Trimming cost V 1 base and J 3 bases, with 7 bases left between them. Germline V gene sequence: CDR1 KGHSH, CDR2 LQKENI. This CDR3 is CASSPRQSYNEQFF. CDR3 coding DNA: TGTGCCAGCTCACCACGGCAGAGCTACAATGAGCAGTTCTTC.

The V call is TRBV6-5, the J call TRBJ1-3; no clear D gene. This CDR3 is built from 13 residues. Between the trimmed V and J ends, which lost 7 bases and 1 base, there was a span of 8 bases. CDR1 is MNHEY, CDR2 SVGAGI, per germline. The CDR3 loop reads CASMFTSGNTIYF. The CDR3 region has the DNA TGTGCCAGCATGTTTACATCTGGAAACACCATATATTTT.